This T cell receptor (beta chain) was observed in a study of T cells in Graves' hyperthyroidism and ophthalmopathy. Amplification of TCR beta CDR3 regions was performed using RNA transcripts as template. A first-round RT-PCR of the TCR CDR3 used the HTBI primer set. TCRdb re-analysed the multiplex PCR reads in MiXCR, keeping a single row per CDR3 protein. The sample includes 690,000 or so distinct CDR3 sequences, roughly a sixth of them seen just once. The study based diagnoses on clinical symptoms, serum thyroxine and TRAb, thyroid ultrasound and orbital computed tomography. Points from the study as a whole: The blood repertoire included most of the expanded thyroid clonotypes above 0.001.

This clonotype was picked up a small number of times. Antigen specificity is unknown. The clonotype was recovered from a woman aged 45-59 years with Graves' hyperthyroidism that later progressed to Graves' ophthalmopathy. Material for sequencing was blood.

CDR3 sequence reads: CASSQDLRGGGYTF. CDR3 DNA: TGTGCCAGCAGCCAAGACCTCAGGGGTGGCGGCTACACCTTC. The chain uses TRBV3-1 and TRBJ1-2, with D possibly matching TRBD1 (6 bases). CDR3 size: 14 residues. The germline V and J ends were trimmed by 0 bases and 8 bases, with 13 bases remaining between them. Germline V lookup: CDR1 LGHDT, CDR2 YNNKEL (reference sequence). Looking up the rest from reference TRBV3-1 and TRBJ1-2 gives the full variable domain: DTAVSQTPKYLVTQMGNDKSIKCEQNLGHDTMYWYKQDSKKFLKIMFSYNNKELIINETVPNRFSPKSPDKAHLNLHINSLELGDSAVYFCASSQDLRGGGYTFGSGTRLTVV.